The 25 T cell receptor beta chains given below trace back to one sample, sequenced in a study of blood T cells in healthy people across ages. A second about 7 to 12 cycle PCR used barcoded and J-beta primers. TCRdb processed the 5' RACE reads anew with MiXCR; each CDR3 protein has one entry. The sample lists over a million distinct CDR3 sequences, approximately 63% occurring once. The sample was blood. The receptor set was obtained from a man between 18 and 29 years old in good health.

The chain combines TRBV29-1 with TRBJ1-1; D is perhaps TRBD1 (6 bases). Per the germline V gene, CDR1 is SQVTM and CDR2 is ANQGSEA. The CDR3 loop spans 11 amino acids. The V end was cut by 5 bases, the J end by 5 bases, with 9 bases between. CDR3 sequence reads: CSVQTGTEAFF. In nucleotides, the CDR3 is TGCAGCGTTCAGACAGGAACTGAAGCTTTCTTT.

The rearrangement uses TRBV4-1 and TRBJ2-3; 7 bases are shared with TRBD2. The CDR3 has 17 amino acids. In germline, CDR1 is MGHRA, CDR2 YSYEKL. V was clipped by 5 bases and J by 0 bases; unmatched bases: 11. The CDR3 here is CASSAIMAGASTDTQYF. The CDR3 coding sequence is TGCGCCAGCAGCGCGATTATGGCGGGAGCTAGCACAGATACGCAGTATTTT.

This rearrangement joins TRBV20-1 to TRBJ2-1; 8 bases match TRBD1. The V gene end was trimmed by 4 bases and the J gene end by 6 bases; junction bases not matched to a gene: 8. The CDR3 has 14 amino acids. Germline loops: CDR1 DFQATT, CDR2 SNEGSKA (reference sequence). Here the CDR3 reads CSATGGAGSNEQFF. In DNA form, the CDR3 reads TGCAGTGCTACAGGGGGCGCGGGTTCCAATGAGCAGTTCTTC.

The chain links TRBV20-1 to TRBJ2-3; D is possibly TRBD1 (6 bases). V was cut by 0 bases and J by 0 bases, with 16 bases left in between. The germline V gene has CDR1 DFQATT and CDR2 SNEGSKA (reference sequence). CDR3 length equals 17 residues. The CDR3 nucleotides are TGCAGTGCTAGAGATTCTAGGACAGCCGTTAGCACAGATACGCAGTATTTT. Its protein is CSARDSRTAVSTDTQYF.

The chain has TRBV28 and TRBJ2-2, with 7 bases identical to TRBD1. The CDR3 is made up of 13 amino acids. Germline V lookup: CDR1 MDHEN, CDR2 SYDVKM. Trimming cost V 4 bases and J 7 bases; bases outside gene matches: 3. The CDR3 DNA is TGTGCCAGCAGTTCTGACAGGGTCGGGGAGCTGTTTTTT. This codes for CASSSDRVGELFF.

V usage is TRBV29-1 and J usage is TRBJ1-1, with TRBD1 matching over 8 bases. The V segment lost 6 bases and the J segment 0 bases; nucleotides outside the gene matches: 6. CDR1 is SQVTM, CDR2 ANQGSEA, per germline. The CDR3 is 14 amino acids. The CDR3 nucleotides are TGCAGCGTGGTCTACAGGGGGGTGAACACTGAAGCTTTCTTT. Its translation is CSVVYRGVNTEAFF. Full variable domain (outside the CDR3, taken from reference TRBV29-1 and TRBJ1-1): SAVISQKPSRDICQRGTSLTIQCQVDSQVTMMFWYRQQPGQSLTLIATANQGSEATYESGFVIDKFPISRPNLTFSTLTVSNMSPEDSSIYLCSVVYRGVNTEAFFGQGTRLTVV.

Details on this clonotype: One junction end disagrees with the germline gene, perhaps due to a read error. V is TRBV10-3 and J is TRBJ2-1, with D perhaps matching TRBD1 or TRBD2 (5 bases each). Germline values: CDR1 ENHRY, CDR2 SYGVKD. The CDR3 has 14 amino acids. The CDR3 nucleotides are TGTCCCATCAGTTCCAGGGACGGGCTAAATGAGCAGTTCTTC. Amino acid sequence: CPISSRDGLNEQFF.

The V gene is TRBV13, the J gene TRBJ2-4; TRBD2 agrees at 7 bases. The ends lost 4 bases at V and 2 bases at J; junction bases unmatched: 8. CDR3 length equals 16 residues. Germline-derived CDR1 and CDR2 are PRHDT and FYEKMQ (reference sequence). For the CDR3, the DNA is TGTGCCAGCAGCTGGGGGGAGGGTGGATCCAAAAACATTCAGTACTTC. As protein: CASSWGEGGSKNIQYF.

CDR3 region: CAKGVGGRTDTQYF. DNA for the CDR3: TGTGCCAAAGGGGTAGGGGGGCGGACAGATACGCAGTATTTT. This sequence joins TRBV2 and TRBJ2-3; D tentatively reads TRBD1 or TRBD2 (6 bases each). Germline values: CDR1 SNHLY, CDR2 FYNNEI. The CDR3 is 14 residues long. The germline V and J ends were trimmed by 10 bases and 3 bases, with 17 bases remaining between them.

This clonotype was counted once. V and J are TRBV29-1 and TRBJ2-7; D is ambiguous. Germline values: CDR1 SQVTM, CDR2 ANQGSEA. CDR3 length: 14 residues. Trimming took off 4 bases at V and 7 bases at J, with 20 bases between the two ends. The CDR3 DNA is TGCAGCGTTGGAAAACCTCCCACATACAATGAGCAGTACTTC. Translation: CSVGKPPTYNEQYF.

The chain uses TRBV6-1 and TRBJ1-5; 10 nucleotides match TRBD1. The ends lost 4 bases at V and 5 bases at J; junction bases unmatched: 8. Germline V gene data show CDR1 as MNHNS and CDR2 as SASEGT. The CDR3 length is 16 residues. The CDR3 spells CASSAYTGTGDQPQHF. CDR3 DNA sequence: TGTGCCAGCAGTGCCTATACCGGGACAGGGGATCAGCCCCAGCATTTT.

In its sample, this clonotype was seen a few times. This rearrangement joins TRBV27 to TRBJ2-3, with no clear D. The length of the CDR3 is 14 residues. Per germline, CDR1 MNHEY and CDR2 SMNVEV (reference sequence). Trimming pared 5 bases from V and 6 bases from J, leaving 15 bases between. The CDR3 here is CASSERRLPDTQYF. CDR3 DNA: TGTGCCAGCAGTGAACGAAGGCTACCCGATACGCAGTATTTT.

The CDR3 loop reads CSGVASYNEQFF. Written as DNA, the CDR3 is TGCAGTGGAGTCGCCTCCTACAATGAGCAGTTCTTC. The chain joins TRBV20-1 to TRBJ2-1, with D unresolved. CDR1 is DFQATT and CDR2 is SNEGSKA in the germline V gene (reference sequence). V dropped 7 bases and J dropped 0 bases, with 7 bases sitting between them. This CDR3 is built from 12 residues.

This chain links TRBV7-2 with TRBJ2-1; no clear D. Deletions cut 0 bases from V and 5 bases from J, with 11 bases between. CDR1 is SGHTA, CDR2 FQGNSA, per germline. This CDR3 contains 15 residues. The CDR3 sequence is CASSLAYGSHNEQFF. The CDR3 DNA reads TGTGCCAGCAGCTTAGCGTACGGGTCGCACAATGAGCAGTTCTTC.

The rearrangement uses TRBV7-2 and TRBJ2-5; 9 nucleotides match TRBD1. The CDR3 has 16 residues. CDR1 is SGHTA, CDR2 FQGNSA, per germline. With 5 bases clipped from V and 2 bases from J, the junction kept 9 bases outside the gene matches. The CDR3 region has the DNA TGTGCCAGCAGCCCTTGGACAGGGGCCCTTCAAGAGACCCAGTACTTC. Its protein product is CASSPWTGALQETQYF. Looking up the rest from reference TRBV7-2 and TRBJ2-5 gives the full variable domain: GAGVSQSPSNKVTEKGKDVELRCDPISGHTALYWYRQSLGQGLEFLIYFQGNSAPDKSGLPSDRFSAERTGGSVSTLTIQRTQQEDSAVYLCASSPWTGALQETQYFGPGTRLLVL.

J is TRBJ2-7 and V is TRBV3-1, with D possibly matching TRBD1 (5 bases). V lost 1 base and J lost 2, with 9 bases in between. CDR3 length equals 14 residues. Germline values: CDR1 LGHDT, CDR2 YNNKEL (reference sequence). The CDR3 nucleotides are TGTGCCAGCAGCCAAGGCAGGGCAACCTACGAGCAGTACTTC. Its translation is CASSQGRATYEQYF.

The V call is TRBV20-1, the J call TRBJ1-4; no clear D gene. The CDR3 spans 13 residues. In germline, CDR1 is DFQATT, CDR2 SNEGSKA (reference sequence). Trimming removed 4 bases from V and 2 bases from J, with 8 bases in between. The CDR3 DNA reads TGCAGTGCTACGTCGGGGACTAATGAAAAACTGTTTTTT. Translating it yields CSATSGTNEKLFF.

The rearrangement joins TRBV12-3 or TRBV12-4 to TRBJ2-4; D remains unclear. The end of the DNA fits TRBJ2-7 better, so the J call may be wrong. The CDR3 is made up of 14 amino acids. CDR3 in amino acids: CASSYTDNTYEQYF. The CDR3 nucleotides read TGTGCCAGCAGTTACACCGACAACACCTACGAGCAGTACTTC.

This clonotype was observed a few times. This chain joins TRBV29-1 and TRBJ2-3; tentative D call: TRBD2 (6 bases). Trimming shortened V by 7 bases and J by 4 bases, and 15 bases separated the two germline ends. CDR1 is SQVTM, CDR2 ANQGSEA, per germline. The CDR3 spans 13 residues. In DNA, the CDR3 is TGCAGCGGAGCAGCGGGCCTGGCAGATACGCAGTATTTT. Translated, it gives CSGAAGLADTQYF.

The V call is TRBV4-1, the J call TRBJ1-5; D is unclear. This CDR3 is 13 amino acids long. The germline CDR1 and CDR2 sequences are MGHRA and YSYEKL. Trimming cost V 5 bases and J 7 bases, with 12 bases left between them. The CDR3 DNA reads TGCGCCAGCAGCGAAGGTCTAGGGCAGCCCCAGCATTTT. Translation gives CASSEGLGQPQHF.

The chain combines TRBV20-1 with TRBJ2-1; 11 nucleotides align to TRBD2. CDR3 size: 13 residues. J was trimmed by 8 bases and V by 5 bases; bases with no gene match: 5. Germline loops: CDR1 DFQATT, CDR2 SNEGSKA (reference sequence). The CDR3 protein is CSAVSGGAYEQFF. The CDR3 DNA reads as TGCAGTGCTGTTAGCGGGGGGGCCTATGAGCAGTTCTTC.

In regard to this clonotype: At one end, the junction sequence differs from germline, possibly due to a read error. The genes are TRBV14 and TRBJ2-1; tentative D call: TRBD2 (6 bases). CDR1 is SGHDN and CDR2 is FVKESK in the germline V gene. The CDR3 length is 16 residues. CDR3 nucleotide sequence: TGTGCCAGCAGCCAAAGGGGAGGACCCTCCTTCAATGAGCAGTTCTTC. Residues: CASSQRGGPSFNEQFF.

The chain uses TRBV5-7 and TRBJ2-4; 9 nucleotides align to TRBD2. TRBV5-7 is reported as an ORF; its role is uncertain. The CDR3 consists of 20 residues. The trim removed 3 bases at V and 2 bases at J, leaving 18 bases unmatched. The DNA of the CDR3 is TGTGCCAGCAGCTCCCCTGGGGTAGCGGGGGAGGTCGGGCCCAAAAACATTCAGTACTTC. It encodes CASSSPGVAGEVGPKNIQYF.

The CDR3 reads CASIPSGSFTEQYF. DNA of the CDR3: TGTGCCAGCATTCCCAGCGGGAGTTTTACCGAGCAGTACTTC. The gene calls are TRBV6-1 and TRBJ2-5, with 8 bases lining up with TRBD2. The DNA end lines up better with TRBJ2-7; the J call may be wrong. Germline V gene data show CDR1 as MNHNS and CDR2 as SASEGT. CDR3 size: 14 residues.

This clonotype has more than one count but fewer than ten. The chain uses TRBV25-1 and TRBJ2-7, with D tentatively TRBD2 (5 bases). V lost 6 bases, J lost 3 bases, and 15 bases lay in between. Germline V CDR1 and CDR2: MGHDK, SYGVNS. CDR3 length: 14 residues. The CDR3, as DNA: TGTGCCAGCAGAGGCCTACGGGAAATCTACGAGCAGTACTTC. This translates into CASRGLREIYEQYF.